What follows are 27 T cell receptor beta chains derived from one specimen sequenced in a study of blood T cell repertoires in COVID-19. The repertoire was sequenced with immunoSEQ multiplex PCR; TCRdb's copy has only in-frame clones and lacks some. This table holds some 46,000 clones, approximately 70% found once. The material sequenced was peripheral blood. These receptors all stem from a man of 80 years or more with acute or convalescent COVID-19.

The rearrangement joins TRBV27 to TRBJ1-2; the D is unclear. Trimming removed 6 bases at V and 4 bases at J, with 15 bases between. The CDR3 is made up of 14 amino acids. In germline, CDR1 is MNHEY, CDR2 SMNVEV (reference sequence). As DNA, the CDR3 is TGTGCCAGCAGGCCTCGGCAGCCGGGCTATGGCTACACCTTC. Amino acid sequence: CASRPRQPGYGYTF.

CDR3 in amino acids: CAWSRGRQGGYGYTF. DNA for the CDR3: TGTGCCTGGAGTCGGGGGCGACAGGGGGGCTATGGCTACACCTTC. This sequence joins TRBV30 and TRBJ1-2, with 9 bases aligning to TRBD1. With 2 bases clipped from V and 4 bases from J, the junction kept 8 bases outside the gene matches. This CDR3 has 15 residues. From germline, CDR1 is GTSNPN and CDR2 SVGIG (reference sequence).

The chain has TRBV11-2 and TRBJ2-7; no reliable D call. The CDR3 totals 14 residues. Trimming pared 5 bases from V and 6 bases from J, leaving 17 bases between. Germline V CDR1 and CDR2: SGHAT, FQNNGV. The CDR3 here is CASSTPTKFREQYF. DNA for the CDR3: TGTGCCAGCAGCACCCCCACAAAATTCCGCGAGCAGTACTTC.

The CDR3 DNA sequence: TGTGCCAGCAGTGGACAGATCCAAGAGACCCAGTACTTC. As protein: CASSGQIQETQYF. This chain joins TRBV12-3 or TRBV12-4 and TRBJ2-5; perhaps TRBD1 as D (6 bases). V was shortened by 5 bases and J by 1 base, with 8 bases between the two germline ends. The CDR3 spans 13 residues.

This chain's CDR3 is CASSLQGPQANEKLFF. CDR3 nucleotides: TGTGCCAGCAGCTTGCAGGGGCCGCAGGCTAATGAAAAACTGTTTTTT. V and J are TRBV4-2 and TRBJ1-4; TRBD1 might be the D (6 bases). Trimming removed 5 bases from V and 3 bases from J, with 16 bases in between. Germline assignment: CDR1 LGHNA and CDR2 YNFKEQ. The CDR3 covers 16 residues.

The CDR3 DNA reads TGCAGTGCCACTTCCTTCGATGAGCAGTTCTTC. Residues: CSATSFDEQFF. The chain carries TRBV20-1 and TRBJ2-1; D gene uncertain. V lost 6 bases and J 8 bases, leaving 11 bases between the germline ends. Germline V gene data show CDR1 as DFQATT and CDR2 as SNEGSKA (reference sequence). The CDR3 spans 11 residues.

This clone has only a few counts. The V call is TRBV7-8, the J call TRBJ2-7, with 8 nucleotides matching TRBD2. J lost 6 bases, V lost 0 bases, and 4 bases had no gene match. The V gene's germline CDR1 is SGHVS and CDR2 FQNEAQ. This CDR3 is built from 14 residues. The CDR3 reads CASSLAVGLVEQYF. The CDR3, as DNA: TGTGCCAGCAGCTTAGCGGTGGGACTAGTCGAGCAGTACTTC.

CDR3 nucleotides: TGTGCCAGCAGCTTAGGGCTTTACAATGAGCAGTTCTTC. It yields the protein CASSLGLYNEQFF. The chain has TRBV11-3 and TRBJ2-1; D remains ambiguous. Per germline, CDR1 SGHNT and CDR2 YENEEA. The CDR3 contains 13 residues. Trimming took 1 base from V and 4 from J, leaving 5 bases between them.

V usage is TRBV27 and J usage is TRBJ2-7, with 12 nucleotides matching TRBD2. CDR3 length: 15 amino acids. With 0 bases clipped from V and 4 bases from J, the junction kept 1 base outside the gene matches. In germline, CDR1 is MNHEY, CDR2 SMNVEV (reference sequence). CDR3: CASSLSLAGGYEQYF. The CDR3 DNA follows: TGTGCCAGCAGTTTATCGCTAGCGGGAGGGTACGAGCAGTACTTC.

The chain employs TRBV5-1 and TRBJ2-3; TRBD2 matches 10 bases. Germline V gene sequence: CDR1 SGHRS, CDR2 YFSETQ. The CDR3 has 15 amino acids. V shed 5 bases, J shed 2 bases, and the junction held 5 bases outside the gene matches. CDR3 in amino acids: CASRIGTSDTDTQYF. CDR3 bases: TGCGCCAGCAGAATAGGGACTAGCGACACAGATACGCAGTATTTT.

A word on this clone: The junction differs from germline at one of its ends, possibly a read error. The chain carries TRBV2 and TRBJ2-3, with 14 bases that match TRBD2. Germline CDR1 reads SNHLY; CDR2 reads FYNNEI. This CDR3 is built from 16 residues. DNA of the CDR3: TGTGCCAGCGGTGACCCGGGACTAGCGGGGGCAGATACGCAGTATTTT. It yields the protein CASGDPGLAGADTQYF.

The V gene is TRBV11-2, the J gene TRBJ2-1; the D gene is possibly TRBD2 (6 bases). Germline CDR1 and CDR2: SGHAT and FQNNGV. V was cut by 3 bases and J by 8 bases, with 17 bases left in between. The CDR3 loop spans 15 amino acids. The CDR3 nucleotides are TGTGCCAGCAGCTTTGGTAGCGGAGGGTTCGATGAGCAGTTCTTC. Its protein product is CASSFGSGGFDEQFF.

The chain carries TRBV13 and TRBJ2-7; 11 bases are shared with TRBD2. CDR1 and CDR2 from the germline V gene are PRHDT and FYEKMQ (reference sequence). The CDR3 runs to 16 residues. V dropped 5 bases and J dropped 1; count of bases not matched to a gene: 7. The CDR3 here is CASSLFGLAGSYEQYF. The CDR3 bases are TGTGCCAGCAGCCTTTTCGGACTAGCGGGTTCCTACGAGCAGTACTTC.

This chain links TRBV18 with TRBJ2-1; 7 bases are shared with TRBD1. V lost 6 bases and J lost 0; bases outside the gene matches: 2. CDR1 and CDR2 from the germline V gene are KGHSH and LQKENI. The CDR3 has 14 amino acids. In DNA, the CDR3 is TGTGCCAGCTCTGCAGGGGGCTCCTACAATGAGCAGTTCTTC. Translating it yields CASSAGGSYNEQFF.

The chain uses TRBV6-5 and TRBJ2-7; the match to TRBD2 covers 8 bases. Germline loops: CDR1 MNHEY, CDR2 SVGAGI. The CDR3 has 13 residues. V dropped 10 bases and J dropped 3; count of bases not matched to a gene: 8. The CDR3: CATGRLAGYEQYF. CDR3 DNA sequence: TGTGCCACCGGGAGGCTAGCGGGCTACGAGCAGTACTTC.

The J gene is TRBJ2-1, the V gene TRBV5-5; D perhaps matches TRBD1 (6 bases). The germline gives CDR1 SGHKS, CDR2 YYEKEE (reference sequence). This CDR3 comprises 15 residues. Trimming shortened V by 6 bases and J by 1 base, and 14 bases separated the two germline ends. This CDR3 reads CASILTGTSYNEQFF. The DNA of the CDR3 is TGTGCCAGCATTCTTACCGGGACATCCTACAATGAGCAGTTCTTC. The full variable domain, rest sourced from reference TRBV5-5 and TRBJ2-1, is DAGVTQSPTHLIKTRGQQVTLRCSPISGHKSVSWYQQVLGQGPQFIFQYYEKEERGRGNFPDRFSARQFPNYSSELNVNALLLGDSALYLCASILTGTSYNEQFFGPGTRLTVL.

CDR3 sequence reads: CATSRGERDRIYEQYF. CDR3 nucleotide sequence: TGTGCCACCAGCAGAGGGGAGCGGGATCGGATCTACGAGCAGTACTTC. The chain carries TRBV15 and TRBJ2-7; TRBD2 aligns across 7 bases. Looked up from germline, CDR1 is LNHNV and CDR2 is YYDKDF (reference sequence). The CDR3 totals 16 residues. V shed 1 base, J shed 3 bases, and the junction held 9 bases outside the gene matches.

This chain joins TRBV4-3 and TRBJ1-6; D is uncertain. Germline V gives CDR1 LGHNA, CDR2 YSLEER. The CDR3 totals 15 residues. V shed 0 bases and J shed 7 bases, with 10 bases lying between them. In DNA, the CDR3 is TGCGCCAGCAGCCAAGATAGAACTGTGAATTCACCCCTCCACTTT. Residues: CASSQDRTVNSPLHF.

This clone was counted a single time. V and J are TRBV18 and TRBJ1-1; 7 bases map to TRBD1. CDR1 and CDR2 from the germline V gene are KGHSH and LQKENI. This CDR3 has 14 amino acids. The junction had 3 bases not matched to a gene; V was cut back by 5 bases and J by 0 bases. CDR3 nucleotides: TGTGCCAGCTCAGCCGACAGGGTGAACACTGAAGCTTTCTTT. This translates into CASSADRVNTEAFF.

The chain links TRBV7-8 to TRBJ2-5; 7 nucleotides align to TRBD2. The CDR3 totals 13 residues. The junction had 1 base not matched to a gene; V was cut back by 4 bases and J by 2 bases. Germline values: CDR1 SGHVS, CDR2 FQNEAQ. CDR3 region: CASSSGLQETQYF. DNA of the CDR3: TGTGCCAGCAGCTCGGGACTACAAGAGACCCAGTACTTC. The full variable domain, its missing parts supplied by reference TRBV7-8 and TRBJ2-5, is GAGVSQSPRYKVAKRGQDVALRCDPISGHVSLFWYQQALGQGPEFLTYFQNEAQLDKSGLPSDRFFAERPEGSVSTLKIQRTQQEDSAVYLCASSSGLQETQYFGPGTRLLVL.

The V gene is TRBV28, the J gene TRBJ2-3, with D possibly matching TRBD1 (5 bases). The CDR3 runs to 14 residues. Germline values: CDR1 MDHEN, CDR2 SYDVKM. Trimming pared 5 bases from V and 2 bases from J, leaving 11 bases between. The CDR3 loop reads CASSPLGPTDTQYF. CDR3 DNA sequence: TGTGCCAGCAGTCCGTTGGGGCCCACAGATACGCAGTATTTT.

V and J are TRBV29-1 and TRBJ2-3; TRBD2 matches at 8 bases. The CDR3 is 13 amino acids. Losses at the gene ends were 4 bases for V and 8 bases for J; bases not matched to a gene: 8. Germline V gives CDR1 SQVTM, CDR2 ANQGSEA. CDR3 DNA: TGCAGCGTTGGGCTAGCGGGCCCCGGTACGCAGTATTTT. Encoded protein: CSVGLAGPGTQYF.

The rearrangement uses TRBV5-1 and TRBJ2-5; 8 bases map to TRBD1. Germline V CDR1 and CDR2: SGHRS, YFSETQ. CDR3 length equals 14 residues. With 1 base clipped from V and 1 base from J, the junction kept 0 bases outside the gene matches. The CDR3 sequence is CASSLTGGQETQYF. The CDR3 nucleotides read TGCGCCAGCAGCTTGACAGGGGGCCAAGAGACCCAGTACTTC.

This clone appeared once. This chain joins TRBV14 and TRBJ2-5, with D possibly matching TRBD2 (5 bases). CDR1 SGHDN and CDR2 FVKESK come from the germline V gene. The CDR3 is 16 amino acids. Trimming cost V 3 bases and J 0 bases, with 14 bases left between them. Here the CDR3 DNA reads TGTGCCAGCAGCCAGGGAACGGGATGGTACCAAGAGACCCAGTACTTC. Its translation is CASSQGTGWYQETQYF.

This clone has just one count. The junction does not match germline at one end; this may be a read error. The genes are TRBV7-7 and TRBJ2-7; 7 bases match TRBD2. The CDR3 extends over 15 amino acids. Germline V gene lookup returns CDR1 SSHAT and CDR2 FNYEAQ (reference sequence). The CDR3 sequence: CASSFGTAGQYEQYF. The CDR3 DNA follows: TGTGCTAGCAGCTTTGGAACAGCGGGGCAGTACGAGCAGTACTTC.

The chain recombines TRBV5-4 with TRBJ1-1; 7 positions match TRBD1. J gave up 4 bases and V 4 bases, and 7 bases lay outside the gene matches. This CDR3 region has 14 residues. From germline, CDR1 is SGHNT and CDR2 YYREEE (reference sequence). CDR3 amino acids: CASSARQGSTEAFF. The CDR3 coding sequence is TGTGCCAGCAGCGCCCGACAGGGTAGCACTGAAGCTTTCTTT.

This chain joins TRBV4-1 and TRBJ2-7; the match to TRBD1 covers 7 bases. CDR1 and CDR2 from the germline V gene are MGHRA and YSYEKL. V gave up 1 base and J gave up 0 bases; unmatched junction bases: 6. This CDR3 comprises 16 residues. CDR3 sequence (DNA): TGCGCCAGCAGCCAAGCCGGGACAGCAAGCTCCTACGAGCAGTACTTC. Amino acid sequence: CASSQAGTASSYEQYF.